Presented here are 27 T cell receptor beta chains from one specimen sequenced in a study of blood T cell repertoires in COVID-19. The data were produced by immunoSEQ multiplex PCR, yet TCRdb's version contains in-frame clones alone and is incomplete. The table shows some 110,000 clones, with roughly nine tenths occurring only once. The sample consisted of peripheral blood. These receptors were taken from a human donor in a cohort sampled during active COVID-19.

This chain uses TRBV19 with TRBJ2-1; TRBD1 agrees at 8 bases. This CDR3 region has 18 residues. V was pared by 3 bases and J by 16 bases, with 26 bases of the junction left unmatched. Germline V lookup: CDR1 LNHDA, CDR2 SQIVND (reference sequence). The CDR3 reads CASSILGLQGAQLTGLFF. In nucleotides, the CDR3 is TGTGCCAGTAGTATTTTGGGCCTTCAGGGGGCGCAGCTGACCGGGCTTTTCTTC.

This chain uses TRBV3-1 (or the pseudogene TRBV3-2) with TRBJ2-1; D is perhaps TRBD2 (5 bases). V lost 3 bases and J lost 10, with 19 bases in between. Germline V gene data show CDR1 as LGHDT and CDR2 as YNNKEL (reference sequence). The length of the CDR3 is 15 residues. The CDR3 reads CASSHGGDFVYEQFF. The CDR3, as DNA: TGTGCCAGCAGCCACGGAGGTGACTTCGTATACGAGCAGTTCTTC.

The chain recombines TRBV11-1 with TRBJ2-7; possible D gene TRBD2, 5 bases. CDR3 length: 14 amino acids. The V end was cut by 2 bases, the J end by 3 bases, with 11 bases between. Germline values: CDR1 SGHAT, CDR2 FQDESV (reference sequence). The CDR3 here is CASSLRAGDYEQYF. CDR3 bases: TGTGCCAGCAGCTTAAGGGCCGGGGACTACGAGCAGTACTTC. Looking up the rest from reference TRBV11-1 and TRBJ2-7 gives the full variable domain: EAEVAQSPRYKITEKSQAVAFWCDPISGHATLYWYRQILGQGPELLVQFQDESVVDDSQLPKDRFSAERLKGVDSTLKIQPAELGDSAMYLCASSLRAGDYEQYFGPGTRLTVT.

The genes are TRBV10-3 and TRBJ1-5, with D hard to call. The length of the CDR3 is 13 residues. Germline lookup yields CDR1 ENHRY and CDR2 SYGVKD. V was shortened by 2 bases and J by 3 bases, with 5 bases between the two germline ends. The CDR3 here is CAISEVANQPQHF. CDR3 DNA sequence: TGTGCCATCAGTGAGGTAGCCAATCAGCCCCAGCATTTT.

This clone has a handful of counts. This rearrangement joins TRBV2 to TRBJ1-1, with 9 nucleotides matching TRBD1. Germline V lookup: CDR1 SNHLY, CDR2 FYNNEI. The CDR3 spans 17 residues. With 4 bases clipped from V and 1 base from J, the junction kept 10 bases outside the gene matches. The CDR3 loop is CASSVGTGIRKNTEAFF. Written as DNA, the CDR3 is TGTGCCAGCAGTGTCGGGACAGGGATTAGGAAGAACACTGAAGCTTTCTTT.

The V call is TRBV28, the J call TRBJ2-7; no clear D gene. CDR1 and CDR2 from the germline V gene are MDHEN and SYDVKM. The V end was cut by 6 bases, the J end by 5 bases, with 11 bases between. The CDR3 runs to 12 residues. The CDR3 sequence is CASRGRMNEQYF. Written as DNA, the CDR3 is TGTGCCAGCAGGGGCCGGATGAACGAGCAGTACTTC.

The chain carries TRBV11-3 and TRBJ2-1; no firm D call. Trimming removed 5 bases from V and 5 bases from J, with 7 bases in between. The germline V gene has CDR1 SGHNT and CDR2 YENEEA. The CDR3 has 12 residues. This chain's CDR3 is CASSPRDNEQFF. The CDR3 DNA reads TGTGCCAGCAGCCCACGGGACAATGAGCAGTTCTTC.

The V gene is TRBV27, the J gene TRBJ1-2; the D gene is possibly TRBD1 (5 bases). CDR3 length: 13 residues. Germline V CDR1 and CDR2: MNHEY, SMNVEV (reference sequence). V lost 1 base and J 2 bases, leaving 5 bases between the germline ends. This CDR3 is CASSLWGNYGYTF. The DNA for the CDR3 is TGTGCCAGCAGTTTATGGGGCAACTATGGCTACACCTTC.

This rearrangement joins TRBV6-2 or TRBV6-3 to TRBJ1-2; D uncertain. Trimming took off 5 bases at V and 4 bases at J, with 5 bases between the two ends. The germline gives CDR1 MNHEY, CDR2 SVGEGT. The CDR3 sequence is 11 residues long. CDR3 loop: CASSEGYGYTF. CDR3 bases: TGTGCCAGCAGTGAGGGCTATGGCTACACCTTC.

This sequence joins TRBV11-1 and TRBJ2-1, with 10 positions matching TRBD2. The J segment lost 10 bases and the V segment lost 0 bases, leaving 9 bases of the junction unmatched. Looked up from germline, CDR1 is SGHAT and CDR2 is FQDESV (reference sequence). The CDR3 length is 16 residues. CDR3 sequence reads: CASSLAGLAGAGEQFF. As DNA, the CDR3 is TGTGCCAGCAGCTTAGCGGGTCTAGCGGGGGCCGGCGAGCAGTTCTTC.

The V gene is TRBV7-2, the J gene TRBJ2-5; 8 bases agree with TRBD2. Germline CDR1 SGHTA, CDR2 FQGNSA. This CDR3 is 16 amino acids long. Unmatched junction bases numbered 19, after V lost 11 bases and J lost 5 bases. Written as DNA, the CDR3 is TGTGCCTCCCAGCTTAACGGGGGGGCTAGTTCGGAGACCCAGTACTTC. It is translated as CASQLNGGASSETQYF.

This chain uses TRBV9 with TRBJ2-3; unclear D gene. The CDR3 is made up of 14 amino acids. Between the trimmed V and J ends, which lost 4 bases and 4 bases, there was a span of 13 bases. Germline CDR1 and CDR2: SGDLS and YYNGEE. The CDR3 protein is CASSSPYGADTQYF. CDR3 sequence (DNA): TGTGCCAGCAGCTCCCCCTACGGTGCAGATACGCAGTATTTT.

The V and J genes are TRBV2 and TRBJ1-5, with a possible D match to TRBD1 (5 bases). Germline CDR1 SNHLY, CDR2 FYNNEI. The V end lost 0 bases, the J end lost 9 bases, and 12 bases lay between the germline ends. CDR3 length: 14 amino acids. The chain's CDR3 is CASSEAGAISPQHF. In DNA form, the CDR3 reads TGTGCCAGCAGTGAAGCAGGGGCCATCTCGCCCCAGCATTTT. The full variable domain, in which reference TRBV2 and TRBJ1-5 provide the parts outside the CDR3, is EPEVTQTPSHQVTQMGQEVILRCVPISNHLYFYWYRQILGQKVEFLVSFYNNEISEKSEIFDDQFSVERPDGSNFTLKIRSTKLEDSAMYFCASSEAGAISPQHFGDGTRLSIL.

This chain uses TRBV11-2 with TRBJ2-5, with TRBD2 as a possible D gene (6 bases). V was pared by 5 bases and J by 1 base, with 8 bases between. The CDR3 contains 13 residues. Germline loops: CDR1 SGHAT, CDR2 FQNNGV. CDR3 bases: TGTGCCAGCAGCCGGGACTTCCAAGAGACCCAGTACTTC. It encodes CASSRDFQETQYF.

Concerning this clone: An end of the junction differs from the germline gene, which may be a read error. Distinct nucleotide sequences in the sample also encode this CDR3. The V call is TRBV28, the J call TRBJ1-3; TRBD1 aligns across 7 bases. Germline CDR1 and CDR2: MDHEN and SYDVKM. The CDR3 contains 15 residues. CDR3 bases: TGTGCCAGCAACTTCTTACAGGGGCCTGGAAATACCATATATTTT. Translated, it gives CASNFLQGPGNTIYF. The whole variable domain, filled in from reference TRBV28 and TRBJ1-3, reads DVKVTQSSRYLVKRTGEKVFLECVQDMDHENMFWYRQDPGLGLRLIYFSYDVKMKEKGDIPEGYSVSREKKERFSLILESASTNQTSMYLCASNFLQGPGNTIYFGEGSWLTVV.

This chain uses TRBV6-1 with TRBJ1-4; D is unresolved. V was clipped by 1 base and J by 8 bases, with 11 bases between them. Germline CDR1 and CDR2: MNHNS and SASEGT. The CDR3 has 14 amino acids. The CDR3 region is CASSEVPVEEKLFF. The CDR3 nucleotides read TGTGCCAGCAGTGAAGTCCCCGTTGAGGAAAAACTGTTTTTT.

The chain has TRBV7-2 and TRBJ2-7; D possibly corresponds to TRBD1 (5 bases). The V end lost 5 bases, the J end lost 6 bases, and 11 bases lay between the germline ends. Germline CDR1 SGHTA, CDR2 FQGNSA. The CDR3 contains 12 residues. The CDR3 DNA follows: TGTGCCAGCAGCAGAACAGGCGGCGAGCAGTACTTC. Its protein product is CASSRTGGEQYF. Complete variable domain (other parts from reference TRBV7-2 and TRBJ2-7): GAGVSQSPSNKVTEKGKDVELRCDPISGHTALYWYRQSLGQGLEFLIYFQGNSAPDKSGLPSDRFSAERTGGSVSTLTIQRTQQEDSAVYLCASSRTGGEQYFGPGTRLTVT.

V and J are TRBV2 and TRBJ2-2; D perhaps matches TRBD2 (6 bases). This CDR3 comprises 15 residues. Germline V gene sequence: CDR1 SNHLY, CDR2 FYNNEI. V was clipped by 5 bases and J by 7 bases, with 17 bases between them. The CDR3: CASSLGREWGGELFF. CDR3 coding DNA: TGTGCCAGCAGTCTTGGACGGGAGTGGGGCGGGGAGCTGTTTTTT.

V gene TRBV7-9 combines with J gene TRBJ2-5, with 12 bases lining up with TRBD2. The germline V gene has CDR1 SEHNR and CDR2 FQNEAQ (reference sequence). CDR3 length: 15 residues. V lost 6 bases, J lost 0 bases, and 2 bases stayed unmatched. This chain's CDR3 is CASRRTSGNQETQYF. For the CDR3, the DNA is TGTGCCAGCAGACGGACTAGCGGGAACCAAGAGACCCAGTACTTC.

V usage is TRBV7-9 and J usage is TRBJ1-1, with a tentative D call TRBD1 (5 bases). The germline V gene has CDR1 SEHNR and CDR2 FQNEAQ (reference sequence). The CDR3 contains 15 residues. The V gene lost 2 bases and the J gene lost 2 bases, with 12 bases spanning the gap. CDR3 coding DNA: TGTGCCAGCAGCTTAAGTTACGGGGGAAACACTGAAGCTTTCTTT. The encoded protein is CASSLSYGGNTEAFF.

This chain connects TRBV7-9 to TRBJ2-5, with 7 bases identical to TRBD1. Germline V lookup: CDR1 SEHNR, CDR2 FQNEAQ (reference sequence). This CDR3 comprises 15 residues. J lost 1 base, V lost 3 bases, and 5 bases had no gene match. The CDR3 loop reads CASSFGTGAQETQYF. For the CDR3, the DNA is TGTGCCAGCAGCTTTGGAACAGGGGCCCAAGAGACCCAGTACTTC.

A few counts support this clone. The CDR3 sequence: CASSPIDSMFPEQYF. The CDR3 bases are TGTGCCAGCAGCCCCATCGACAGTATGTTCCCCGAGCAGTACTTC. The chain uses TRBV5-8 and TRBJ2-7; perhaps TRBD1 as D (5 bases). This CDR3 comprises 15 residues. Per germline, CDR1 SGHTS and CDR2 YDEGEE. V was shortened by 4 bases and J by 6 bases, with 20 bases between the two germline ends.

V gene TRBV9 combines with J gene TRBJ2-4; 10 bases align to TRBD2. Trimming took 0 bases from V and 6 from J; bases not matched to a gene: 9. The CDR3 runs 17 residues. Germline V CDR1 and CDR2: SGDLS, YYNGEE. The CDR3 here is CASSVATGLATGNIQYF. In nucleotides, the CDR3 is TGTGCCAGCAGCGTAGCCACGGGACTAGCGACGGGAAACATTCAGTACTTC.

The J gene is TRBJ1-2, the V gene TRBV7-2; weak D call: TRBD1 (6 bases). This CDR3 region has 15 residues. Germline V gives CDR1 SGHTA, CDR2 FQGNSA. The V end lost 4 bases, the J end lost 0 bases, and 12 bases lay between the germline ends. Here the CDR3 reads CASSSQGRANYGYTF. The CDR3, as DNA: TGTGCCAGCAGCTCTCAGGGGCGAGCTAACTATGGCTACACCTTC.

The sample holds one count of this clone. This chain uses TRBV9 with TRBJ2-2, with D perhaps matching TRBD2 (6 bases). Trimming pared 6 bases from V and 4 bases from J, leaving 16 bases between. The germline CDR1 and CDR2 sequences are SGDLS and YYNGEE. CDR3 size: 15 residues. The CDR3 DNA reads TGTGCCAGCACCCGGGACTCCCACCCCACCGGGGAGCTGTTTTTT. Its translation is CASTRDSHPTGELFF.

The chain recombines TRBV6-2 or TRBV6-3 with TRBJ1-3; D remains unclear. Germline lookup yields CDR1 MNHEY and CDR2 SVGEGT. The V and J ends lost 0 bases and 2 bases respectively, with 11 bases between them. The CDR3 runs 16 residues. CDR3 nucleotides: TGTGCCAGCAGTTACTCGATTTGGGCGCCTGGAAACACCATATATTTT. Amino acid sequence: CASSYSIWAPGNTIYF.

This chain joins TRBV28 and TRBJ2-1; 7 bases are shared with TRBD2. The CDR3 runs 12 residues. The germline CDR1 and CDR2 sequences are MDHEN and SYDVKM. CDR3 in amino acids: CKSGIGLGEQFF. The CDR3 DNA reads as TGTAAGAGCGGGATCGGACTTGGTGAGCAGTTCTTC.